This TCR beta chain comes out of a study of radiotherapy plus CTLA-4 blockade in lung cancer. In germline, CDR1 is SGHVS, CDR2 FNYEAQ. The CDR3 has 14 amino acids. V was cut by 8 bases and J by 0 bases, with 8 bases left in between. TCRdb's table, derived via immunoSEQ multiplex PCR, lists solely in-frame clones and lacks some. This table has 64,000 or so clones, 65% to 80% appearing once. The chain is built from TRBV7-6 and TRBJ1-6; no reliable D call. This specimen was peripheral blood, taken from a patient treated with radiotherapy plus ipilimumab. The sequence came from a human donor with non-small cell lung cancer whose response to radiotherapy plus ipilimumab could not be evaluated. DNA for the CDR3: TGTGCCAGCGGACTAAGCTCCTATAATTCACCCCTCCACTTT. Translating gives CASGLSSYNSPLHF.